This TCR beta chain is drawn from a study of cytomegalovirus exposure and HLA in healthy donors. Points from the study as a whole: TRBV6-2, TRBV6-3 and some other V segments were excluded as indistinguishable. For cytomegalovirus status, the classifier reportedly gave diagnoses with high specificity and sensitivity.

Regarding this clone: Its specificity is unknown.

PCR used 60 Vbeta primers and 13 Jbeta primers. Assay used: immunoSEQ multiplex PCR; TCRdb lists only in-frame clones, some missing. The sample has 100,000 or so clones, roughly 80% seen once. The CDR3 length is 13 residues. The germline CDR1 and CDR2 sequences are GTSNPN and SVGIG (reference sequence). J was trimmed by 3 bases and V by 8 bases; bases with no gene match: 7. The genes are TRBV30 and TRBJ1-3, with 7 bases that match TRBD1. The receptor was isolated from a man aged 30-40 years in good health and CMV-seropositive. The specimen sequenced was PBMCs. The CDR3 nucleotides are TGTGCCCGACAGGGTGAAGTTGGAAACACCATATATTTT. Protein product: CARQGEVGNTIYF.